Sequencing of this T cell receptor (beta chain) was carried out in a study of blood T cell repertoires in COVID-19. At the level of the study: The United States, Italy and Spain supplied acute and convalescent COVID-19 samples. Nucleic acid was either cDNA or gDNA, and it came from T cells, B-cell-depleted T cells, or PBMCs.

In the case of this clone: An end of the junction does not agree with germline; a read error may underlie this.

The table came from immunoSEQ multiplex PCR; TCRdb's copy has only in-frame clones and leaves some out. The sample has 360,000 or so clones, 90% seen once. Germline V gives CDR1 SEHNR, CDR2 FQNEAQ (reference sequence). The CDR3 is 19 residues long. This chain uses TRBV7-9 with TRBJ2-6, with D possibly matching TRBD2 (6 bases). The clonotype comes from a man aged 18-30 years with active or convalescent COVID-19. Material for sequencing was peripheral blood. This CDR3 is CASSSKNPVGGPGANVLTF. CDR3 bases: TGTGCCAGCAGCTCGAAGAACCCCGTGGGAGGCCCTGGGGCCAACGTGCTGACTTTC.